This T cell receptor beta chain is drawn from a study of identical twins. cDNA molecules carried unique molecular identifiers, and template switching added a universal primer site. TCRdb reanalysed the 5' RACE reads using MiXCR and keeps one entry per CDR3 protein. Here the sample spans 350,000 to 600,000 distinct CDR3 sequences, about 14% being singletons. The table lists this clonotype with a few counts. The antigen remains unidentified. Overall study findings and caveats: Conclusions relied on cross-sectional statistical analysis, not following the same donors.

There are 14 residues in the CDR3. Germline values: CDR1 SNHLY, CDR2 FYNNEI. Trimming stripped 6 bases from V and 2 bases from J, with 13 bases between. These same data were also listed under a study on yellow fever vaccine responses in identical twins.

The clonotype was recovered from a woman aged 18-29 years in good health. The V call is TRBV2, the J call TRBJ2-5; D perhaps matches TRBD1 (5 bases). The source material was CD4+ T cells sorted from blood. In DNA form, the CDR3 reads TGTGCCAGCAGCATCTGGACACAGCAAGAGACCCAGTACTTC. It is translated as CASSIWTQQETQYF.